This entry describes one T cell receptor (beta chain). Germline lookup yields CDR1 SGHNT and CDR2 YYREEE (reference sequence). This CDR3 is 15 amino acids long. J lost 5 bases, V lost 3 bases, and 7 bases had no gene match. In the source study's methods: Nucleated cell counts were estimated from reference gene primer amplification. This table comes from immunoSEQ multiplex PCR, and its TCRdb copy is limited to in-frame clones, with some not included. Clone size and V and J calls were adopted from that table, with D and trimming inferred from the DNA. This sample has around 290,000 clones, with approximately 91% found just once. This entry belongs to a study of blood T cell repertoires in COVID-19. Participants came from some 23 US areas, aged roughly 18 to 95 years. Categorization into cohorts depended on clinical history that participants reported. Cohort 3 donors counted as recovered after two negative PCRs, clearance, or resolved symptoms.

This TCR was recovered from a woman in her forties who had recovered from COVID-19. The chain joins TRBV5-4 to TRBJ2-5, with 10 bases matching TRBD1. Sequenced sample: PBMCs or T cells enriched from blood (not recorded which). The CDR3 loop reads CASSYATGGQETQYF. CDR3 nucleotide sequence: TGTGCCAGCAGCTACGCGACAGGGGGCCAGGAGACCCAGTACTTC.